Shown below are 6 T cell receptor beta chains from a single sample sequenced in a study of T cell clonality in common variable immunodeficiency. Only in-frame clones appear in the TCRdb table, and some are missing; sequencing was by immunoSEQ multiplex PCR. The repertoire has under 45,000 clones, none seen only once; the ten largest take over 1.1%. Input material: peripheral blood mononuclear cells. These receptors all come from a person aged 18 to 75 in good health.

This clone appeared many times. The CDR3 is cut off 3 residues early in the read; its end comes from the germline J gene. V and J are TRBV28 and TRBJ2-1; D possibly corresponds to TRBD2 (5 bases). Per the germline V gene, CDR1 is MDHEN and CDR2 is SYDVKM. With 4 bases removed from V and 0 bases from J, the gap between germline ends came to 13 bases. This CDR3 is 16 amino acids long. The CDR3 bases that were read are TGTGCCAGCAGTTCGGGCAGCGGCGGCTCCTACAATGAG. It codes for CASSSGSGGSYNE. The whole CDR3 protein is CASSSGSGGSYNEQFF. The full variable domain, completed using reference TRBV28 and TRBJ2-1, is DVKVTQSSRYLVKRTGEKVFLECVQDMDHENMFWYRQDPGLGLRLIYFSYDVKMKEKGDIPEGYSVSREKKERFSLILESASTNQTSMYLCASSSGSGGSYNEQFFGPGTRLTVL.

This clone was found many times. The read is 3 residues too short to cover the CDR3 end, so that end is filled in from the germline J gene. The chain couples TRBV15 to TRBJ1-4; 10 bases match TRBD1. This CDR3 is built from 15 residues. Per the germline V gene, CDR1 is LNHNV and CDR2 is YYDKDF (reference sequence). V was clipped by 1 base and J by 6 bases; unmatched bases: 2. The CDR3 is CATSRATGGHEKLFF. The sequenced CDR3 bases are TGTGCCACCAGCAGAGCGACAGGGGGCCATGAAAAA.

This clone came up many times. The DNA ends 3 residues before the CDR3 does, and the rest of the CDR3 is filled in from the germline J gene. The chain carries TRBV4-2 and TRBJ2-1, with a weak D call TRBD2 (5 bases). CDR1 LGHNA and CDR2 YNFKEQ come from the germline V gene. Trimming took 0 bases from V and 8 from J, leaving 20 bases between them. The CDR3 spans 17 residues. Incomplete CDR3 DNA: TGTGCCAGCAGCCAAGAACTAGGACGGTCAGGTGGATATGAG. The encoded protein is CASSQELGRSGGYE. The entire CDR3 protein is CASSQELGRSGGYEQFF.

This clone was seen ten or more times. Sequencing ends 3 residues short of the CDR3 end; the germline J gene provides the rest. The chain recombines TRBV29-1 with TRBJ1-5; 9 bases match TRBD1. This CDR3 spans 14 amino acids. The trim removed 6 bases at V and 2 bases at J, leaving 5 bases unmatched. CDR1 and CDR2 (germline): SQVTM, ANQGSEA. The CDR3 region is CSVLGQGGNQPQHF. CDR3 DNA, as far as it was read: TGCAGCGTCCTGGGACAGGGCGGCAATCAGCCC.

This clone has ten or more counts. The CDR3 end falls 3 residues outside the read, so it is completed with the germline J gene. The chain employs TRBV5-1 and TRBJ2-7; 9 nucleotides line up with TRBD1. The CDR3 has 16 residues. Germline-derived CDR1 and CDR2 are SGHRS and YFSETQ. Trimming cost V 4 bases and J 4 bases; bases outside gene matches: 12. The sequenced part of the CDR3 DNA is TGCGCCAGCAGCCCGACTCCCCGGGACAGGGATTACGAG. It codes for CASSPTPRDRDYE. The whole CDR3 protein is CASSPTPRDRDYEQYF.

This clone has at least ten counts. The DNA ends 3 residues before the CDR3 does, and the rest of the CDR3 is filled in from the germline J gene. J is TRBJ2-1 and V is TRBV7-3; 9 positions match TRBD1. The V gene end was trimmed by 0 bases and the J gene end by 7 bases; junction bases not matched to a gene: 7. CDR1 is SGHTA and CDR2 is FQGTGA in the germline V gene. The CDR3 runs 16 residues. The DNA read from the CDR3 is TGTGCCAGCAGCTTAACCTCCGGGACAGGGAGGAATGAG. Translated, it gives CASSLTSGTGRNE. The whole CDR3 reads CASSLTSGTGRNEQFF.